This TCR beta chain was recorded in a study of shared clonotypes between healthy human individuals. V was clipped by 4 bases and J by 5 bases; unmatched bases: 4. This CDR3 is 14 amino acids long. CDR1 MNHEY and CDR2 SVGAGI come from the germline V gene. The data were produced by immunoSEQ multiplex PCR, yet TCRdb's version contains in-frame clones alone and is incomplete. This repertoire shows about 450,000 clones, roughly 77% found once; its top ten account for over 10%. The receptor was derived from a woman in her 40s in good health. Some clones in this sample may be carry-over from other donors' samples. Sequenced sample: PBMCs. V gene TRBV6-5 combines with J gene TRBJ2-5; the match to TRBD2 covers 10 bases. CDR3 residues: CASSLAGGRETQYF. DNA for the CDR3: TGTGCCAGCAGTTTAGCGGGAGGTCGGGAGACCCAGTACTTC.